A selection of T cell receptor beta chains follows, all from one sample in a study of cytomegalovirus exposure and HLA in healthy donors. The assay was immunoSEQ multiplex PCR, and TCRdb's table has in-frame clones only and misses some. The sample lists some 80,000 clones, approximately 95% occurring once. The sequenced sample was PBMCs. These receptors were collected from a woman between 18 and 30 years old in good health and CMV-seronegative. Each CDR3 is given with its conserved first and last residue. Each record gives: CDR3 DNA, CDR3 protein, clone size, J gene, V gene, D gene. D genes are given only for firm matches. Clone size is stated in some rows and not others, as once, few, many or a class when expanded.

TGTGCCAGCAGCTTAGGGGGCCCCCCGGGACTAGAAGCCGGGGAGCTGTTTTTT | CASSLGGPPGLEAGELFF | - | TRBJ2-2 | TRBV7-2 | TRBD2
TGTGCCAGCAGCTCTTACAGGAACACTGAAGCTTTCTTT | CASSSYRNTEAFF | - | TRBJ1-1 | TRBV7-2 | -
TGTGCCACCAGCAGAGATCCGGGGACAGGGCTGGACGAGCAGTACTTC | CATSRDPGTGLDEQYF | - | TRBJ2-7 | TRBV15 | TRBD1
TGTGCCAGCAGCTTGGAGGAAACGGGCACTGAAGCTTTCTTT | CASSLEETGTEAFF | - | TRBJ1-1 | TRBV5-5 | -
TGTGCCAGTAGCCTCGGGGGGACAGGGGCTCTCGAGCAGTACTTC | CASSLGGTGALEQYF | - | TRBJ2-7 | TRBV19 | TRBD1
TGTGCCAGCAGCCGGGACAGGGGAGACGAAAAACTGTTTTTT | CASSRDRGDEKLFF | - | TRBJ1-4 | TRBV7-7 | TRBD1
TGTGCCAGCAGCTTGGATGGGGCGGGAGAAGGAGAGACCCAGTACTTC | CASSLDGAGEGETQYF | - | TRBJ2-5 | TRBV5-6 | TRBD2
TGTGCCAGCAGTCCGGGACTAGCGGGAGTAGAGACCCAGTACTTC | CASSPGLAGVETQYF | - | TRBJ2-5 | TRBV28 | TRBD2
TGTGCCAGCAGTATTAGCGGGGTGTACGAGCAGTACTTC | CASSISGVYEQYF | once | TRBJ2-7 | TRBV28 | TRBD2
TGCGCCAGCAGCCCTCTAGCGGAGTCGAACACCGGGGAGCTGTTTTTT | CASSPLAESNTGELFF | - | TRBJ2-2 | TRBV4-1 | TRBD2
TGTGCCAGCAGTTTTAGCAACTCTGGAAACACCATATATTTT | CASSFSNSGNTIYF | - | TRBJ1-3 | TRBV28 | -
TGTGCCAGCAGTCCTGGGACTAGCGGGATAGAAGAGACCCAGTACTTC | CASSPGTSGIEETQYF | - | TRBJ2-5 | TRBV28 | TRBD2
TGTGCCAGCAGTTTATCCGCAGGGGAGGGGGGAAACTATGGCTACACCTTC | CASSLSAGEGGNYGYTF | - | TRBJ1-2 | TRBV27 | -
TGTGCCAGCAGCCCGGAGACGCAGTATTTT | CASSPETQYF | - | TRBJ2-3 | TRBV27 | -
TGTGCCAGCAAGGGAGTAAATTCCTACGAGCAGTACTTC | CASKGVNSYEQYF | - | TRBJ2-7 | TRBV7-9 | -
TGCGCCAGCAGCTTCTTGGCTGTCGGGGAGCTGTTTTTT | CASSFLAVGELFF | - | TRBJ2-2 | TRBV5-1 | -
TGTGCCAGCAGCGGAGCGGGGGGGCCCTCGGTCCCAGATACGCAGTATTTT | CASSGAGGPSVPDTQYF | - | TRBJ2-3 | TRBV9 | TRBD2
TGTGCCAGCAGTTTAGGACACCTGCAGTTCTTC | CASSLGHLQFF | - | TRBJ2-1 | TRBV27 | -
TGCGCCAGCAGCTGGGCCCCGGGACTAGACAATGAGCAGTTCTTC | CASSWAPGLDNEQFF | - | TRBJ2-1 | TRBV5-1 | TRBD2
TGTGCCAGCAGCTTAGGACCGCTAGCGGGGACAGAGACCCAGTACTTC | CASSLGPLAGTETQYF | - | TRBJ2-5 | TRBV7-7 | TRBD2
TGCAGCGTTGTCGGACAGAAGGGTTACTCTGGAAACACCATATATTTT | CSVVGQKGYSGNTIYF | - | TRBJ1-3 | TRBV29-1 | -
TGTGCCAGCAGTTTCCACTCAGGGGGCTCTGGAAACACCATATATTTT | CASSFHSGGSGNTIYF | few | TRBJ1-3 | TRBV28 | TRBD1
TGTGCCAGCAGCGGGGAGGGGGGAAATAATTCACCCCTCCACTTT | CASSGEGGNNSPLHF | - | TRBJ1-6 | TRBV6-1 | -
TGCGCCAGCAGCCAAATACAGGGGACTAATTCACCCCTCCACTTT | CASSQIQGTNSPLHF | - | TRBJ1-6 | TRBV5-1 | TRBD1
TGTGCCAGCAGCCCCAACGACAGATCTTACACAGATACGCAGTATTTT | CASSPNDRSYTDTQYF | - | TRBJ2-3 | TRBV14 | -
TGTGCCAGCAGTCACCCGGGACTCCCCGCGTACTTC | CASSHPGLPAYF | - | TRBJ2-4 | TRBV6-6 | -